The 17 T cell receptor beta chains reported below all come from one sample, sequenced in a study of T cell responses to AZD1222 COVID-19 vaccine. Profiled with immunoSEQ multiplex PCR; TCRdb holds only in-frame clones, not every one. The sample yields about 130,000 clones, roughly nine tenths seen once. The sample in question was peripheral blood, obtained 28 days after the second AZD1222 dose. Source of these receptors: an adult who received the AZD1222 COVID-19 vaccine.

The rearrangement links TRBV18 to TRBJ1-1; D remains unclear. Germline assignment: CDR1 KGHSH and CDR2 LQKENI. CDR3 length: 15 residues. Trimming shortened V by 2 bases and J by 0 bases, and 10 bases separated the two germline ends. The CDR3 loop reads CASSPGRTMNTEAFF. CDR3 nucleotides: TGTGCCAGCTCACCAGGTAGAACCATGAACACTGAAGCTTTCTTT.

This chain links TRBV19 with TRBJ1-1; D might be TRBD1 (6 bases). Trimming stripped 5 bases from V and 3 bases from J, with 13 bases between. The CDR3 length is 14 residues. The germline V gene has CDR1 LNHDA and CDR2 SQIVND (reference sequence). CDR3 sequence reads: CASSGSGDHTEAFF. The CDR3 region has the DNA TGTGCCAGTAGTGGGTCAGGGGATCACACTGAAGCTTTCTTT.

The rearrangement uses TRBV30 and TRBJ1-3; D call uncertain. CDR1 is GTSNPN and CDR2 is SVGIG in the germline V gene (reference sequence). The length of the CDR3 is 13 residues. Trimming removed 0 bases at V and 4 bases at J, with 7 bases between. The CDR3 region has the DNA TGTGCCTGGAGTGTACTCTCAGGAAACACCATATATTTT. It yields the protein CAWSVLSGNTIYF.

The chain combines TRBV30 with TRBJ2-1; 10 bases align to TRBD2. There are 16 residues in the CDR3. The V segment lost 0 bases and the J segment 5 bases; nucleotides outside the gene matches: 7. CDR1 GTSNPN and CDR2 SVGIG come from the germline V gene (reference sequence). CDR3 sequence: CAWSVFGTSGNNEQFF. CDR3 bases: TGTGCCTGGAGTGTTTTCGGAACTAGCGGGAACAATGAGCAGTTCTTC.

This clone came up once. One end of the junction fails to match germline, which may point to a read error. The V call is TRBV27, the J call TRBJ1-6; D might be TRBD1 (5 bases). In germline, CDR1 is MNHEY, CDR2 SMNVEV (reference sequence). The CDR3 has 15 amino acids. This CDR3 reads CASSFRGVYISPLHF. Here the CDR3 DNA reads TGTGCCAGCAGTTTTAGGGGTGTCTATATTTCACCCCTCCACTTT.

This chain uses TRBV9 with TRBJ1-6; a possible D gene is TRBD1 (5 bases). Trimming removed 0 bases from V and 8 bases from J, with 9 bases in between. Germline lookup yields CDR1 SGDLS and CDR2 YYNGEE. This CDR3 is built from 14 residues. This chain's CDR3 is CASSVVGGDSPLHF. The CDR3 DNA reads TGTGCCAGCAGCGTAGTGGGGGGGGATTCACCCCTCCACTTT.

This chain links TRBV5-4 with TRBJ2-4; D gene unclear. This CDR3 spans 14 amino acids. CDR1 is SGHNT and CDR2 is YYREEE in the germline V gene (reference sequence). The V gene lost 0 bases and the J gene lost 0 bases, with 4 bases spanning the gap. The CDR3 DNA reads TGTGCCAGCAGCTTGGAAAGAGCCAAAAACATTCAGTACTTC. Amino acid sequence: CASSLERAKNIQYF.

The chain is built from TRBV11-3 and TRBJ2-2, with TRBD2 as a possible D gene (5 bases). The CDR3 runs 18 residues. Germline V gene data show CDR1 as SGHNT and CDR2 as YENEEA. Trimming left V 0 bases short and J 0 bases short, with 14 bases between. The CDR3 protein is CASSLDQSGTANTGELFF. The CDR3 DNA follows: TGTGCCAGCAGCTTAGATCAATCGGGAACTGCGAACACCGGGGAGCTGTTTTTT. Combining the CDR3 with reference TRBV11-3 and TRBJ2-2 gives the whole variable domain EAGVVQSPRYKIIEKKQPVAFWCNPISGHNTLYWYLQNLGQGPELLIRYENEEAVDDSQLPKDRFSAERLKGVDSTLKIQPAELGDSAVYLCASSLDQSGTANTGELFFGEGSRLTVL.

The chain uses TRBV5-1 and TRBJ2-2, with 8 positions matching TRBD2. CDR1 is SGHRS, CDR2 YFSETQ, per germline. The CDR3 runs to 16 residues. V was pared by 0 bases and J by 4 bases, with 5 bases of the junction left unmatched. The CDR3: CASSLGTSLLTGELFF. The CDR3 DNA reads as TGCGCCAGCAGCTTGGGGACTAGCCTTCTCACCGGGGAGCTGTTTTTT.

The chain couples TRBV6-5 to TRBJ2-7, with TRBD1 as a possible D gene (5 bases). Germline CDR1 reads MNHEY; CDR2 reads SVGAGI. The CDR3 is made up of 13 amino acids. The V end was cut by 8 bases, the J end by 4 bases, with 15 bases between. CDR3 sequence reads: CASSLAGRYEQYF. CDR3 nucleotides: TGTGCCAGCTCCCTGGCAGGGCGGTACGAGCAGTACTTC.

The genes are TRBV6-5 and TRBJ2-2; 7 bases align to TRBD1. J gave up 0 bases and V 6 bases, and 4 bases lay outside the gene matches. The germline V gene encodes CDR1 MNHEY and CDR2 SVGAGI. This CDR3 is built from 15 residues. DNA for the CDR3: TGTGCCAGCAGGACCGGGACAGCGAACACCGGGGAGCTGTTTTTT. This gives the protein CASRTGTANTGELFF.

The genes are TRBV27 and TRBJ2-3; D unresolved. This CDR3 spans 16 amino acids. Germline V gene sequence: CDR1 MNHEY, CDR2 SMNVEV (reference sequence). Deletions cut 3 bases from V and 0 bases from J, with 13 bases between. CDR3 coding DNA: TGTGCCAGCAGTTTGGCACTTCTATCTAGCACAGATACGCAGTATTTT. Protein product: CASSLALLSSTDTQYF.

J is TRBJ1-2 and V is TRBV5-4; D remains unclear. Germline-derived CDR1 and CDR2 are SGHNT and YYREEE (reference sequence). V lost 0 bases to trimming and J lost 6 bases, with 12 bases between them. CDR3 size: 14 residues. This chain's CDR3 is CASSLATRVDGYTF. The CDR3 DNA is TGTGCCAGCAGCTTGGCGACGCGGGTGGATGGCTACACCTTC.

The chain carries TRBV28 and TRBJ1-6; D is uncertain. The CDR3 extends over 12 amino acids. CDR1 and CDR2 (germline): MDHEN, SYDVKM. V lost 3 bases and J 10 bases, leaving 7 bases between the germline ends. This CDR3 reads CASSLRGSPLHF. CDR3 DNA: TGTGCCAGCAGTTTGAGAGGGTCACCCCTCCACTTT.

The rearrangement joins TRBV4-2 to TRBJ1-1; 7 positions match TRBD1. This CDR3 is 15 amino acids long. With V trimmed by 4 bases and J by 6 bases, 11 bases remained unmatched. CDR1 and CDR2 from the germline V gene are LGHNA and YNFKEQ. The CDR3 reads CASSPATGSRSEAFF. The CDR3 nucleotides read TGTGCCAGCAGCCCCGCGACAGGGTCGCGTTCTGAAGCTTTCTTT.

The chain joins TRBV19 to TRBJ2-3, with 11 bases fitting TRBD2. After removal of 2 bases from V and 0 bases from J, the junction contained 16 bases not matched to a gene. CDR3 length: 21 residues. Germline V CDR1 and CDR2: LNHDA, SQIVND (reference sequence). The CDR3 is CASSISTHVGLAGGSTDTQYF. The CDR3 DNA follows: TGTGCCAGTAGTATATCCACTCACGTAGGGCTAGCGGGGGGTAGCACAGATACGCAGTATTTT.

This clone was observed a few times. The chain carries TRBV7-3 and TRBJ1-1; 7 nucleotides match TRBD1. The length of the CDR3 is 12 residues. Trimming cost V 5 bases and J 6 bases; bases outside gene matches: 3. Germline loops: CDR1 SGHTA, CDR2 FQGTGA. The chain's CDR3 is CASSPGGPEAFF. CDR3 bases: TGTGCCAGCAGCCCAGGGGGTCCTGAAGCTTTCTTT.